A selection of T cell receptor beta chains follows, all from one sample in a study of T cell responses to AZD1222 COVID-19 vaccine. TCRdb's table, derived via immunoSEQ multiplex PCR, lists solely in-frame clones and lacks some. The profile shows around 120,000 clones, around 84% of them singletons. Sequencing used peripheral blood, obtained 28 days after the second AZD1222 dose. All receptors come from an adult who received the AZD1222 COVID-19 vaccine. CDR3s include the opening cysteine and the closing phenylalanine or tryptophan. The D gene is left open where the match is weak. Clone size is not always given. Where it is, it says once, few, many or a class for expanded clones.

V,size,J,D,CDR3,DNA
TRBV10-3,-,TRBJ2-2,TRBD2,CAISVGVAGDTGELFF,TGTGCCATCAGTGTGGGGGTAGCGGGGGACACCGGGGAGCTGTTTTTT
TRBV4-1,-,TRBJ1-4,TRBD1,CASSQVQGALDEKLFF,TGCGCCAGCAGCCAAGTGCAGGGGGCCCTAGATGAAAAACTGTTTTTT
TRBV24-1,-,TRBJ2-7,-,CATSGTGSYEQYF,TGTGCCACCAGCGGGACGGGAAGCTACGAGCAGTACTTC
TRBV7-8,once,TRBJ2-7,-,CASSLQGNSDEQYF,TGTGCCAGCAGCTTACAGGGGAATTCGGACGAGCAGTACTTC
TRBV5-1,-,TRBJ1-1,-,CASSLAVRPGENTEAFF,TGCGCCAGCAGCTTGGCGGTGAGGCCAGGCGAGAACACTGAAGCTTTCTTT
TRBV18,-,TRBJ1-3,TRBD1,CASSPSNRGSGNTIYF,TGTGCCAGCTCACCATCTAACAGGGGTTCTGGAAACACCATATATTTT
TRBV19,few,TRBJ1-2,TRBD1,CASSTGQGNYGYTF,TGTGCCAGTAGTACCGGACAGGGGAACTATGGCTACACCTTC
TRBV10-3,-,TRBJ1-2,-,CATLAGGAGGYTF,TGTGCCACCCTGGCGGGGGGGGCAGGGGGCTACACCTTC
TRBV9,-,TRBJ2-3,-,CASSPPTGWDTQYF,TGTGCCAGCAGCCCCCCCACGGGATGGGATACGCAGTATTTT
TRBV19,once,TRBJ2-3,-,CASDEGTADTQYF,TGTGCCAGTGACGAAGGGACTGCAGATACGCAGTATTTT
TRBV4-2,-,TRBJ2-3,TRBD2,CASSQDPGFGTSGTDTQYF,TGTGCCAGCAGCCAAGATCCTGGGTTCGGGACTAGCGGCACAGATACGCAGTATTTT
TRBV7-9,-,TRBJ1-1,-,CASRHRRGNTEAFF,TGTGCCAGCAGGCACCGGAGGGGAAACACTGAAGCTTTCTTT
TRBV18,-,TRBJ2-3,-,CASSPEDTQYF,TGTGCCAGCTCACCGGAGGATACGCAGTATTTT
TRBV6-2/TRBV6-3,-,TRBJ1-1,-,CASSEIGNTEAFF,TGTGCCAGCAGTGAGATTGGGAACACTGAAGCTTTCTTT
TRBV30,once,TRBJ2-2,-,CAWSKQLNTGELFF,TGTGCCTGGAGTAAACAGCTTAACACCGGGGAGCTGTTTTTT
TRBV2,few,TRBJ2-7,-,CAGMDSISYEQYF,TGTGCCGGAATGGACAGCATCTCCTACGAGCAGTACTTC
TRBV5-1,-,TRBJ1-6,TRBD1,CASSLGQGNSPLHF,TGCGCCAGCAGCTTGGGACAGGGAAATTCACCCCTCCACTTT
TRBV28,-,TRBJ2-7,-,CATAGFSRYEQYF,TGTGCCACCGCAGGGTTTAGTCGGTACGAGCAGTACTTC
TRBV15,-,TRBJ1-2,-,CATSRDHQSSYGYTF,TGTGCCACCAGCAGAGATCATCAGTCCTCCTATGGCTACACCTTC
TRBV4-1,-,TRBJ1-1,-,CASSQGGDYEAFF,TGCGCCAGCAGCCAAGGGGGGGATTATGAAGCTTTCTTT